A selection of T cell receptor beta chains follows, all from one sample in a study of T cells after yellow fever vaccination. TCRdb reanalysed the 5' RACE reads using MiXCR and keeps one entry per CDR3 protein. The table lists about 160,000 distinct CDR3 sequences, about 7% of them singletons, with roughly 2.5% in the top ten. Sequencing used CD4+ T cells sorted from PBMCs, obtained less than 6 days after the first yellow fever vaccination. All receptors derive from a man aged 18 to 30 who received the YFV17D yellow fever vaccine. CDR3s include the opening cysteine and the closing phenylalanine or tryptophan. A D gene is named only where the DNA matches it firmly. Only some rows state a clone size, as once, few, many or a class for expanded clones.

TRBV24-1	12	TRBJ2-2	NA	NA	CATRDWTGELFF	TGTGCCACCAGAGACTGGACCGGGGAGCTGTTTTTT
TRBV9	13	TRBJ1-2	NA	NA	CASSVGGIGGYTF	TGTGCCAGCAGCGTAGGGGGAATTGGTGGCTACACCTTC
TRBV5-8	16	TRBJ2-2	many	NA	CASTKVDIANTGELFF	TGTGCCAGCACCAAAGTGGACATCGCGAACACCGGGGAGCTGTTTTTT
TRBV20-1	12	TRBJ1-2	many	NA	CSAPTGFDGYTF	TGCAGTGCTCCGACAGGTTTCGATGGCTACACCTTC
TRBV9	15	TRBJ2-7	many	TRBD2	CASSGGTSGPYEQYF	TGTGCCAGCAGCGGGGGGACTAGCGGTCCCTACGAGCAGTACTTC
TRBV7-2	16	TRBJ2-5	many	TRBD2	CASSLVWRGVQETQYF	TGTGCCAGCAGCTTAGTCTGGCGGGGGGTACAAGAGACCCAGTACTTC
TRBV7-3	12	TRBJ2-3	many	NA	CASSLSLNTQYF	TGTGCCAGCAGCTTAAGTTTGAATACGCAGTATTTT
TRBV7-2	14	TRBJ2-7	many	NA	CASSSSGGDYEQYF	TGTGCCAGCAGCTCGAGTGGCGGGGACTACGAGCAGTACTTC
TRBV12-3/TRBV12-4	12	TRBJ1-5	many	NA	CASSFEAQPQHF	TGTGCCAGCAGTTTTGAGGCTCAGCCCCAGCATTTT
TRBV12-3/TRBV12-4	14	TRBJ2-3	many	TRBD2	CATFAGGLGDTQYF	TGTGCCACTTTTGCGGGGGGGCTCGGAGATACGCAGTATTTT
TRBV7-9	15	TRBJ1-2	many	TRBD1	CASSLSDRGKDGYTF	TGTGCCAGCAGCCTATCAGACAGGGGCAAAGATGGCTACACCTTC
TRBV5-1	14	TRBJ1-1	many	NA	CASSLARGLGEAFF	TGCGCCAGCAGCTTGGCCAGGGGCCTCGGTGAAGCTTTCTTT
TRBV19	13	TRBJ2-4	NA	NA	CASSINPSNIQYF	TGTGCCAGTAGTATAAACCCGTCAAACATTCAGTACTTC
TRBV19	14	TRBJ2-7	NA	NA	CASSMAGPSYEQYF	TGTGCCAGTAGTATGGCGGGGCCCTCCTACGAGCAGTACTTC
TRBV12-3/TRBV12-4	15	TRBJ1-1	NA	NA	CASNPRTGSGTEAFF	TGTGCCAGCAATCCCCGTACAGGCTCTGGGACTGAAGCTTTCTTT
TRBV6-1	15	TRBJ1-5	many	NA	CASSETTYPGQPQHF	TGTGCCAGCAGTGAAACGACTTACCCTGGGCAGCCCCAGCATTTT
TRBV18	14	TRBJ1-4	few	TRBD1	CASSVQGTNEKLFF	TGTGCCAGCTCGGTACAGGGGACTAATGAAAAACTGTTTTTT
TRBV12-3/TRBV12-4	13	TRBJ2-2	many	NA	CASSRGFTGELFF	TGTGCCAGCAGTAGAGGGTTCACCGGGGAGCTGTTTTTT
TRBV5-1	14	TRBJ2-5	many	TRBD1	CASSSGQGQETQYF	TGTGCCAGCAGCTCCGGACAGGGGCAAGAGACCCAGTACTTC
TRBV11-2	14	TRBJ1-3	many	TRBD1	CASSRDRGRNTIYF	TGTGCCAGCAGCCGGGACAGGGGTAGAAACACCATATATTTT
TRBV21-1	17	TRBJ1-3	NA	NA	CASSKEDSLFSGNTIYF	TGTGCCAGCAGCAAAGAAGACAGCTTGTTTTCTGGAAACACCATATATTTT
TRBV5-1	14	TRBJ2-2	many	NA	CASSLWGRTGELFF	TGCGCCAGCAGCTTGTGGGGCCGGACCGGGGAGCTGTTTTTT
TRBV6-2/TRBV6-3	15	TRBJ2-1	few	NA	CASTQPPSSYNEQFF	TGTGCCAGCACCCAACCCCCGAGCTCCTACAATGAGCAGTTCTTC
TRBV15	14	TRBJ2-5	NA	NA	CATSSLDTQETQYF	TGTGCCACCAGCAGCCTTGATACTCAAGAGACCCAGTACTTC
TRBV20-1	12	TRBJ1-5	few	TRBD1	CSGSTGDQPQHF	TGCAGTGGGTCGACAGGGGATCAGCCCCAGCATTTT
TRBV6-2/TRBV6-3	17	TRBJ2-6	many	TRBD1	CASSYPYRGPGANVLTF	TGTGCCAGCAGTTACCCTTACAGGGGGCCTGGGGCCAACGTCCTGACTTTC
TRBV5-1	13	TRBJ2-7	many	NA	CASKTGQGYEQYF	TGCGCCAGCAAAACCGGGCAGGGCTACGAGCAGTACTTC
TRBV6-2/TRBV6-3	14	TRBJ1-5	many	NA	CASSLKPRNQPQHF	TGTGCCAGCAGCCTCAAACCCAGGAACCAGCCCCAGCATTTT
TRBV5-6	14	TRBJ1-1	NA	NA	CASRGATVGVGAFF	TGTGCCAGCAGAGGAGCGACGGTGGGTGTTGGGGCTTTCTTT
TRBV6-5	14	TRBJ2-3	many	NA	CASIEGGGTDTQYF	TGTGCCAGCATCGAGGGGGGAGGTACAGATACGCAGTATTTT
TRBV7-2	14	TRBJ1-4	NA	NA	CASSFGQFNEKLFF	TGTGCCAGCAGCTTCGGACAGTTTAATGAAAAACTGTTTTTT
TRBV3-1	14	TRBJ2-3	many	NA	CASSQAPPPDTQYF	TGTGCCAGCAGCCAAGCACCCCCCCCGGATACGCAGTATTTT
TRBV6-6	13	TRBJ1-2	few	NA	CASRTDGLYGYTF	TGTGCCAGCAGAACAGACGGCCTCTATGGCTACACCTTC
TRBV4-1	14	TRBJ2-5	few	NA	CASSPKKGLQTQYF	TGCGCCAGCAGCCCCAAGAAGGGGCTCCAGACCCAGTACTTC
TRBV5-1	14	TRBJ1-1	few	TRBD1	CASSWGDRPTEAFF	TGCGCCAGCAGCTGGGGGGACAGACCCACTGAAGCTTTCTTT
TRBV5-1	14	TRBJ1-1	many	TRBD1	CASSPQGVGTEAFF	TGCGCCAGCAGCCCCCAGGGGGTCGGCACTGAAGCTTTCTTT
TRBV5-4	16	TRBJ2-5	few	NA	CASSLKAGSGQETQYF	TGTGCCAGCAGCTTGAAGGCCGGAAGCGGCCAAGAGACCCAGTACTTC
TRBV7-9	16	TRBJ2-3	many	TRBD2	CASSSQRGASFNTQYF	TGTGCCAGCAGCTCCCAGCGGGGGGCCTCGTTCAATACGCAGTATTTT
TRBV12-3/TRBV12-4	12	TRBJ1-2	many	NA	CASSSGGYGYTF	TGTGCCAGCAGCTCCGGTGGATATGGCTACACCTTC
TRBV12-5	16	TRBJ2-2	NA	TRBD1	CASGLVLGQATGELFF	TGTGCTAGTGGTTTGGTATTGGGACAGGCCACCGGGGAGCTGTTTTTT
TRBV7-2	14	TRBJ2-3	many	NA	CASSLDRLGDTQYF	TGTGCCAGCAGCTTAGACAGGCTAGGGGATACGCAGTATTTT
TRBV4-1	16	TRBJ1-2	many	NA	CASSRPLGGANYGYTF	TGCGCCAGCAGCCGCCCATTAGGAGGGGCGAACTATGGCTACACCTTC
TRBV29-1	13	TRBJ2-5	few	NA	CSVVKGGPETQYF	TGCAGCGTTGTTAAGGGGGGTCCAGAGACCCAGTACTTC
TRBV18	15	TRBJ1-6	many	NA	CASSPGGADNSPLHF	TGTGCCAGCTCACCAGGGGGTGCGGATAATTCACCCCTCCACTTT
TRBV29-1	15	TRBJ2-3	many	NA	CSVEPGQSLSDTQYF	TGCAGCGTTGAGCCTGGGCAAAGCCTTTCAGATACGCAGTATTTT
TRBV9	15	TRBJ2-1	many	NA	CASSPWRGNYNEQFF	TGTGCCAGCAGTCCCTGGCGGGGAAACTACAATGAGCAGTTCTTC
TRBV20-1	12	TRBJ1-5	many	NA	CSARESNQPQHF	TGCAGTGCTAGGGAGAGCAATCAGCCCCAGCATTTT
TRBV5-1	14	TRBJ1-1	many	NA	CASSLTGTGTEAFF	TGCGCCAGCAGCTTGACCGGGACGGGGACTGAAGCTTTCTTT
TRBV9	13	TRBJ2-5	many	TRBD2	CASSEGLAVTQYF	TGTGCCAGCAGCGAGGGACTAGCCGTGACCCAGTACTTC
TRBV4-3	17	TRBJ2-5	many	TRBD2	CASSQGKTSGLQETQYF	TGCGCCAGCAGCCAAGGGAAGACTAGCGGGTTACAAGAGACCCAGTACTTC